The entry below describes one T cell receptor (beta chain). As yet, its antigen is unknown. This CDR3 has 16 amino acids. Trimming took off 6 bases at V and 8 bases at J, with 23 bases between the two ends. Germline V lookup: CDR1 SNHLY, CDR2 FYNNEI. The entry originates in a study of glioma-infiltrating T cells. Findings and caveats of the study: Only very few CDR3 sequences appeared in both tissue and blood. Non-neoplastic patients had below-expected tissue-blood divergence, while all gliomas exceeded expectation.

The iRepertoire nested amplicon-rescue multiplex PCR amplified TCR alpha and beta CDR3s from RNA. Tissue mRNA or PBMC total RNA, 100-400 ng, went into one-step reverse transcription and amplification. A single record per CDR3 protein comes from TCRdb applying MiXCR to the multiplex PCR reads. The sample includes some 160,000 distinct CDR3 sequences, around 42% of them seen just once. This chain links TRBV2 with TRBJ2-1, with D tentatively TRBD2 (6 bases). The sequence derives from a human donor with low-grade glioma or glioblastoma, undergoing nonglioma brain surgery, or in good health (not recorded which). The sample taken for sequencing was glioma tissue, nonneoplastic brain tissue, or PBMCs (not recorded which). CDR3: CASRASRDSSLDEQFF. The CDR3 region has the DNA TGTGCCAGCAGAGCTAGCCGGGACTCAAGTTTAGATGAGCAGTTCTTC. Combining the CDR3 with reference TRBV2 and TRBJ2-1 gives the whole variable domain EPEVTQTPSHQVTQMGQEVILRCVPISNHLYFYWYRQILGQKVEFLVSFYNNEISEKSEIFDDQFSVERPDGSNFTLKIRSTKLEDSAMYFCASRASRDSSLDEQFFGPGTRLTVL.